These 15 T cell receptor beta chains originate from one sample sequenced in a study of technical replicates of blood from several donors. Produced via immunoSEQ multiplex PCR; TCRdb's table is partial and in-frame only. The sample consists of around 80,000 clones, more than 95% of them appearing once. The sample comprised T cells isolated from PBMCs. These receptors were taken from a human donor in good health.

The chain is built from TRBV6-1 and TRBJ2-7; D might be TRBD1 (6 bases). V dropped 6 bases and J dropped 3 bases, with 9 bases sitting between them. Per germline, CDR1 MNHNS and CDR2 SASEGT. There are 12 residues in the CDR3. The CDR3 here is CASSVQGYEQYF. The DNA of the CDR3 is TGTGCCAGCAGCGTACAGGGCTACGAGCAGTACTTC.

The J gene is TRBJ2-7, the V gene TRBV28, with D possibly TRBD1 on 5 matching bases. Trimming took off 11 bases at V and 0 bases at J, with 20 bases between the two ends. The CDR3 extends over 15 amino acids. Germline CDR1 reads MDHEN; CDR2 reads SYDVKM. The CDR3 DNA sequence: TGTGCCTCCCAAGGGGCCGAATTTAGCTCCTACGAGCAGTACTTC. It is translated as CASQGAEFSSYEQYF.

V gene TRBV5-1 combines with J gene TRBJ2-1; TRBD2 matches 13 bases. Per the germline V gene, CDR1 is SGHRS and CDR2 is YFSETQ. This CDR3 has 15 amino acids. The trim removed 2 bases at V and 5 bases at J, leaving 1 base unmatched. The CDR3 loop is CASSLTSGRDNEQFF. The DNA for the CDR3 is TGCGCCAGCAGCTTAACTAGCGGGAGGGACAATGAGCAGTTCTTC. Supplemented by reference TRBV5-1 and TRBJ2-1, the full variable domain reads KAGVTQTPRYLIKTRGQQVTLSCSPISGHRSVSWYQQTPGQGLQFLFEYFSETQRNKGNFPGRFSGRQFSNSRSEMNVSTLELGDSALYLCASSLTSGRDNEQFFGPGTRLTVL.

The genes are TRBV7-9 and TRBJ2-4; weak D call: TRBD1 (6 bases). The germline V gene has CDR1 SEHNR and CDR2 FQNEAQ (reference sequence). V was cut by 4 bases and J by 2 bases, with 12 bases left in between. The CDR3 consists of 15 residues. CDR3 nucleotide sequence: TGTGCCAGCAGCTCTCTCCGGGACACCAAAAACATTCAGTACTTC. Translated: CASSSLRDTKNIQYF.

The gene calls are TRBV6-1 and TRBJ2-1, with 8 bases fitting TRBD1. Germline V gives CDR1 MNHNS, CDR2 SASEGT. This CDR3 spans 15 amino acids. After removal of 2 bases from V and 5 bases from J, the junction contained 5 bases not matched to a gene. The CDR3 protein is CASSEWTGKHNEQFF. CDR3 nucleotide sequence: TGTGCCAGCAGTGAATGGACAGGGAAACACAATGAGCAGTTCTTC.

CDR3 sequence: CASAGPETDTQYF. CDR3 in DNA: TGTGCCTCGGCGGGTCCCGAAACAGATACGCAGTATTTT. The chain combines TRBV6-5 with TRBJ2-3; tentative D call: TRBD2 (5 bases). The CDR3 is 13 residues long. Trimming shortened V by 11 bases and J by 3 bases, and 15 bases separated the two germline ends. Germline V gene lookup returns CDR1 MNHEY and CDR2 SVGAGI.

The chain employs TRBV19 and TRBJ1-1; no definite D call. The ends were cut back, 3 bases at V and 5 bases at J, with 10 bases in the middle. The length of the CDR3 is 13 residues. Germline CDR1 and CDR2: LNHDA and SQIVND (reference sequence). For the CDR3, the DNA is TGTGCCAGTAGTATTGAGCGGGGTACTGAAGCTTTCTTT. It is translated as CASSIERGTEAFF.

Here the CDR3 reads CASSEPTSGDRYEQYF. CDR3 bases: TGTGCCAGCAGCGAACCGACTAGCGGGGACCGCTACGAGCAGTACTTC. The chain is built from TRBV7-9 and TRBJ2-7; 11 nucleotides match TRBD2. CDR3 length: 16 amino acids. V shed 5 bases, J shed 3 bases, and the junction held 9 bases outside the gene matches. The germline V gene has CDR1 SEHNR and CDR2 FQNEAQ (reference sequence).

The chain employs TRBV2 and TRBJ1-1, with D unresolved. The CDR3 is 16 residues long. The ends were cut back, 8 bases at V and 1 base at J, with 20 bases in the middle. The germline V gene encodes CDR1 SNHLY and CDR2 FYNNEI. The CDR3 spells CASFSSYTVGNTEAFF. CDR3 DNA: TGTGCCAGCTTCAGCTCCTATACAGTGGGGAACACTGAAGCTTTCTTT.

The gene calls are TRBV19 and TRBJ1-2, with a tentative D call TRBD1 (6 bases). The CDR3 contains 15 residues. V was clipped by 6 bases and J by 3 bases, with 17 bases between them. Germline V gives CDR1 LNHDA, CDR2 SQIVND (reference sequence). This CDR3 is CASSSRAGGDYGYTF. The CDR3 nucleotides are TGTGCCAGTAGCTCCCGGGCGGGGGGCGACTATGGCTACACCTTC.

V is TRBV19 and J is TRBJ2-7; a weak D match, TRBD2 (6 bases). This CDR3 has 15 residues. Deletions cut 3 bases from V and 4 bases from J, with 16 bases between. The germline V gene has CDR1 LNHDA and CDR2 SQIVND (reference sequence). CDR3 bases: TGTGCCAGTAGTATTCGGGAGTTCCCTATTTACGAGCAGTACTTC. Its protein product is CASSIREFPIYEQYF.

The rearrangement uses TRBV28 and TRBJ2-5, with TRBD1 matching over 7 bases. The V gene end was trimmed by 5 bases and the J gene end by 0 bases; junction bases not matched to a gene: 9. The CDR3 is made up of 16 amino acids. The germline CDR1 and CDR2 sequences are MDHEN and SYDVKM. CDR3 in DNA: TGTGCCAGCAGTGGTCGTACAGGGGTGTACCAAGAGACCCAGTACTTC. It translates to CASSGRTGVYQETQYF.

This chain connects TRBV7-9 to TRBJ2-1; D is unclear. Trimming left V 2 bases short and J 9 bases short, with 14 bases between. Germline V gene lookup returns CDR1 SEHNR and CDR2 FQNEAQ (reference sequence). This CDR3 spans 14 amino acids. The CDR3 DNA reads as TGTGCCAGCAGCTTACGGGTTTTTGTCCGTGAGCAGTTCTTC. It codes for CASSLRVFVREQFF.

The chain recombines TRBV4-1 with TRBJ1-2; D possibly corresponds to TRBD1 (6 bases). The germline CDR1 and CDR2 sequences are MGHRA and YSYEKL. The CDR3 contains 17 residues. With 1 base removed from V and 7 bases from J, the gap between germline ends came to 22 bases. CDR3 coding DNA: TGCGCCAGCAGCCAAGTGGGCCTGGGTCACAGGGTTTGTGGCTACACCTTC. Translation gives CASSQVGLGHRVCGYTF.

The chain employs TRBV30 and TRBJ2-1; TRBD1 matches 7 bases. The CDR3 is made up of 13 amino acids. Germline loops: CDR1 GTSNPN, CDR2 SVGIG (reference sequence). The trim removed 4 bases at V and 6 bases at J, leaving 6 bases unmatched. CDR3 loop: CAWNPTGPNEQFF. The CDR3 bases are TGTGCCTGGAACCCGACAGGGCCCAATGAGCAGTTCTTC. Using reference TRBV30 and TRBJ2-1 for the parts outside the CDR3, the full variable domain is SQTIHQWPATLVQPVGSPLSLECTVEGTSNPNLYWYRQAAGRGLQLLFYSVGIGQISSEVPQNLSASRPQDRQFILSSKKLLLSDSGFYLCAWNPTGPNEQFFGPGTRLTVL.